These 24 T cell receptor beta chains came from one sample sequenced in a study of early T cells in non-severe SARS-CoV-2 infection. TCRdb itself ran the 5' RACE reads through MiXCR, one entry per CDR3 protein. This sample has about 50,000 distinct CDR3 sequences, with about 10% found just once. The sequenced sample was whole blood. These TCRs come from an adult who was a healthcare worker with PCR-confirmed SARS-CoV-2 infection or an uninfected control (not recorded which).

This clonotype has more than one count but fewer than ten. The chain recombines TRBV15 with TRBJ2-5; 8 bases are a match to TRBD2. Trimming took 0 bases from V and 5 from J; bases not matched to a gene: 5. This CDR3 comprises 15 residues. The germline CDR1 and CDR2 sequences are LNHNV and YYDKDF (reference sequence). CDR3 loop: CATSRDPGRAETQYF. In DNA form, the CDR3 reads TGTGCCACCAGCAGAGATCCCGGGAGGGCGGAGACCCAGTACTTC.

This chain links TRBV4-1 with TRBJ2-3; unclear D gene. This CDR3 contains 15 residues. CDR1 MGHRA and CDR2 YSYEKL come from the germline V gene. With 0 bases removed from V and 0 bases from J, the gap between germline ends came to 7 bases. Here the CDR3 DNA reads TGCGCCAGCAGCCAAGATCCGGTTAGCACAGATACGCAGTATTTT. Translation gives CASSQDPVSTDTQYF.

The chain carries TRBV2 and TRBJ1-2, with 7 positions matching TRBD1. The germline V gene encodes CDR1 SNHLY and CDR2 FYNNEI. Germline trimming cut 5 bases from V and 4 bases from J; bases unmatched to any gene: 13. The CDR3 contains 16 residues. CDR3 DNA sequence: TGTGCCAGCAGTCCCATGAATAGGGGGCCAGGCTATGGCTACACCTTC. Translated, it gives CASSPMNRGPGYGYTF.

This clonotype came up many times. This sequence joins TRBV28 and TRBJ1-4; perhaps TRBD1 as D (6 bases). CDR3 length equals 11 residues. Deletions cut 11 bases from V and 8 bases from J, with 12 bases between. Germline CDR1 and CDR2: MDHEN and SYDVKM. The CDR3 bases are TGTGCCCACGGACAGTTCGAAAAACTGTTTTTT. Translating gives CAHGQFEKLFF.

There are many counts of this clonotype. V gene TRBV4-3 combines with J gene TRBJ1-2, with 9 bases that match TRBD1. J was trimmed by 8 bases and V by 2 bases; bases with no gene match: 9. Germline CDR1 LGHNA, CDR2 YSLEER. CDR3 length: 15 amino acids. CDR3 amino acids: CASSQTLQGALGYTF. DNA of the CDR3: TGCGCCAGCAGCCAAACACTACAGGGGGCGCTAGGCTACACCTTC.

This clonotype came up many times. This sequence joins TRBV30 and TRBJ1-1; D remains ambiguous. Germline-derived CDR1 and CDR2 are GTSNPN and SVGIG (reference sequence). V lost 2 bases and J lost 2, with 9 bases in between. This CDR3 is 13 amino acids long. The CDR3 spells CAWSYVQNTEAFF. CDR3 sequence (DNA): TGTGCCTGGAGTTATGTCCAAAACACTGAAGCTTTCTTT.

This clonotype was recorded at least ten times. This chain connects TRBV19 to TRBJ2-3; tentative D call: TRBD2 (5 bases). Trimming pared 9 bases from V and 4 bases from J, leaving 17 bases between. This CDR3 is 14 amino acids long. Per germline, CDR1 LNHDA and CDR2 SQIVND (reference sequence). CDR3 coding DNA: TGTGCCAGCTCCACGAGGACTGAAGCAGATACGCAGTATTTT. It translates to CASSTRTEADTQYF.

This clonotype was observed many times. The chain combines TRBV6-2 or TRBV6-3 with TRBJ2-3; 7 positions match TRBD2. This CDR3 contains 14 residues. From germline, CDR1 is MNHEY and CDR2 SVGEGT. V trimming: 2 bases; J trimming: 2 bases; junction bases outside the gene matches: 1. The CDR3 here is CASSYLADTDTQYF. Here the CDR3 DNA reads TGTGCCAGCAGTTACCTAGCGGACACAGATACGCAGTATTTT.

This chain joins TRBV3-1 and TRBJ2-7; D uncertain. Germline V lookup: CDR1 LGHDT, CDR2 YNNKEL (reference sequence). The CDR3 runs 14 residues. V was trimmed by 3 bases and J by 6 bases, leaving 15 bases between them. CDR3 DNA sequence: TGTGCCAGCAGCCAGGGTAGGGTTTTAAGCGAGCAGTACTTC. Protein product: CASSQGRVLSEQYF.

The gene calls are TRBV3-1 and TRBJ2-7, with TRBD2 identical over 9 bases. There are 15 residues in the CDR3. The V segment lost 6 bases and the J segment 0 bases; nucleotides outside the gene matches: 6. Looked up from germline, CDR1 is LGHDT and CDR2 is YNNKEL (reference sequence). The CDR3 nucleotides read TGTGCCAGCAGTGGGGCGGGAGGGCCCTCCTACGAGCAGTACTTC. Translation gives CASSGAGGPSYEQYF.

This clonotype came up many times. The chain recombines TRBV29-1 with TRBJ2-7; no reliable D call. CDR1 SQVTM and CDR2 ANQGSEA come from the germline V gene. The CDR3 covers 11 residues. Trimming took 0 bases from V and 8 from J, leaving 8 bases between them. CDR3 sequence (DNA): TGCAGCGTTGAAGACCGTCTGAAGCAGTACTTC. This encodes CSVEDRLKQYF.

This clonotype was seen repeatedly, ten times or more. The V gene is TRBV12-3 or TRBV12-4, the J gene TRBJ2-1; TRBD2 matches at 9 bases. Losses at the gene ends were 6 bases for V and 1 base for J; bases not matched to a gene: 4. This CDR3 contains 15 residues. The CDR3 DNA follows: TGTGCCAGCAGAAATCTAGCGGGATCCTACAATGAGCAGTTCTTC. This encodes CASRNLAGSYNEQFF.

This clonotype was seen ten or more times. The chain employs TRBV20-1 and TRBJ2-3; 11 positions agree with TRBD2. The V and J ends lost 4 bases and 3 bases, in that order; junction bases with no gene match: 3. The CDR3 extends over 14 amino acids. Looked up from germline, CDR1 is DFQATT and CDR2 is SNEGSKA (reference sequence). The CDR3: CSATLAGGTDTQYF. DNA of the CDR3: TGCAGTGCTACCTTAGCGGGGGGGACAGATACGCAGTATTTT.

In its sample, this clonotype was seen many times. J is TRBJ1-1 and V is TRBV3-1, with D maybe TRBD1 (5 bases). The length of the CDR3 is 15 residues. Trimming cost V 1 base and J 1 base, with 10 bases left between them. Germline V gene lookup returns CDR1 LGHDT and CDR2 YNNKEL (reference sequence). CDR3: CASSQVAGRNTEAFF. The CDR3 DNA is TGTGCCAGCAGCCAAGTGGCAGGGAGGAACACTGAAGCTTTCTTT. Based on the CDR3 plus reference TRBV3-1 and TRBJ1-1, the full variable domain is DTAVSQTPKYLVTQMGNDKSIKCEQNLGHDTMYWYKQDSKKFLKIMFSYNNKELIINETVPNRFSPKSPDKAHLNLHINSLELGDSAVYFCASSQVAGRNTEAFFGQGTRLTVV.

The table lists this clonotype with a few counts. V and J are TRBV5-6 and TRBJ2-1; 8 nucleotides align to TRBD1. Germline V lookup: CDR1 SGHDT, CDR2 YYEEEE. Trimming at V came to 2 bases and at J to 7 bases, leaving 14 bases not matched to a gene. This CDR3 has 17 residues. CDR3: CASSLMVDRGEKNEQFF. Written as DNA, the CDR3 is TGTGCCAGCAGCTTAATGGTCGACAGGGGCGAGAAGAATGAGCAGTTCTTC.

The chain has TRBV5-1 and TRBJ2-1; TRBD2 matches 11 bases. V shed 4 bases, J shed 5 bases, and the junction held 8 bases outside the gene matches. This CDR3 contains 16 residues. Germline CDR1 SGHRS, CDR2 YFSETQ. The CDR3 nucleotides are TGCGCCAGCAGCCGCACGAAGGGACTAGCGGACAATGAGCAGTTCTTC. It specifies CASSRTKGLADNEQFF. The whole variable domain, remainder taken from reference TRBV5-1 and TRBJ2-1, is KAGVTQTPRYLIKTRGQQVTLSCSPISGHRSVSWYQQTPGQGLQFLFEYFSETQRNKGNFPGRFSGRQFSNSRSEMNVSTLELGDSALYLCASSRTKGLADNEQFFGPGTRLTVL.

This clonotype counts as medium-sized (0.01 to 0.1%). This chain links TRBV12-3 or TRBV12-4 with TRBJ1-5, with D possibly TRBD1 on 5 matching bases. Trimming left V 1 base short and J 0 bases short, with 10 bases between. There are 16 residues in the CDR3. The CDR3 DNA reads as TGTGCCAGCAGTTTAGGCGGGACGGCTAGCAATCAGCCCCAGCATTTT. It is translated as CASSLGGTASNQPQHF.

The chain couples TRBV20-1 to TRBJ2-2, with D unclear. V was clipped by 0 bases and J by 6 bases, with 5 bases between them. The CDR3 is 12 amino acids. The germline CDR1 and CDR2 sequences are DFQATT and SNEGSKA (reference sequence). The CDR3 region is CSARENPGELFF. CDR3 coding DNA: TGCAGTGCTAGAGAGAATCCCGGGGAGCTGTTTTTT.

The chain has TRBV6-1 and TRBJ2-2, with D perhaps matching TRBD2 (7 bases). Germline CDR1 reads MNHNS; CDR2 reads SASEGT. The V and J ends lost 9 bases and 1 base respectively, with 15 bases between them. The CDR3 length is 15 residues. CDR3 coding DNA: TGTGCCAGTGGGACTAAGACAGGGAACACCGGGGAGCTGTTTTTT. Translation: CASGTKTGNTGELFF.

This clonotype has a count of ten or more. The V gene is TRBV7-2, the J gene TRBJ1-1, with D perhaps TRBD1 (6 bases). Deletions cut 0 bases from V and 1 base from J, with 6 bases between. CDR1 and CDR2 (germline): SGHTA, FQGNSA. There are 14 residues in the CDR3. This CDR3 is CASSLATGNTEAFF. CDR3 nucleotides: TGTGCCAGCAGCTTAGCGACAGGGAACACTGAAGCTTTCTTT.

J is TRBJ1-6 and V is TRBV12-3 or TRBV12-4, with D maybe TRBD1 (5 bases). Trimming pared 1 base from V and 9 bases from J, leaving 13 bases between. CDR3 length: 15 residues. The CDR3 spells CASSLGVRGFSPLHF. The CDR3, as DNA: TGTGCCAGCAGTTTAGGCGTGAGGGGATTTTCACCCCTCCACTTT.

This clonotype was seen repeatedly, ten times or more. J is TRBJ1-2 and V is TRBV7-2; perhaps TRBD1 as D (5 bases). The CDR3 is 14 residues long. The V and J ends lost 3 bases and 4 bases respectively, with 12 bases between them. Germline values: CDR1 SGHTA, CDR2 FQGNSA. The CDR3 sequence: CASSLGREVYGYTF. The CDR3 DNA follows: TGTGCCAGCAGCTTGGGACGGGAGGTCTATGGCTACACCTTC.

Ten or more counts support this clonotype. The chain links TRBV29-1 to TRBJ2-1; D tentatively fits TRBD1 or TRBD2 (5 bases each). The germline V and J ends were trimmed by 3 bases and 0 bases, with 12 bases remaining between them. The CDR3 runs 15 residues. CDR1 and CDR2 from the germline V gene are SQVTM and ANQGSEA. CDR3 DNA: TGCAGCGTTGACGGGACGGCAAGCTCCTACAATGAGCAGTTCTTC. This encodes CSVDGTASSYNEQFF.

This clonotype has a count of ten or more. The chain links TRBV12-3 or TRBV12-4 to TRBJ2-2; the D is unclear. Trimming stripped 1 base from V and 6 bases from J, with 6 bases between. This CDR3 comprises 13 residues. As DNA, the CDR3 is TGTGCCAGCAGTTTAGGGATTCCCGGGGAGCTGTTTTTT. It codes for CASSLGIPGELFF.